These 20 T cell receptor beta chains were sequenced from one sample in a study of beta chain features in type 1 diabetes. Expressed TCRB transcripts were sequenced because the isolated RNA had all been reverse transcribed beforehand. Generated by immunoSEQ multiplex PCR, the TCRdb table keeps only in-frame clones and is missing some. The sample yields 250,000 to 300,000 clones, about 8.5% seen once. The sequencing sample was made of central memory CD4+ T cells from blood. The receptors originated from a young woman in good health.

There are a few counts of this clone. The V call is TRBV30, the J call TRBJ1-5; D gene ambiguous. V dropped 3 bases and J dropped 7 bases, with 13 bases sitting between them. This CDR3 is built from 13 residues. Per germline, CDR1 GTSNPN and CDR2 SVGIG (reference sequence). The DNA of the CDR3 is TGTGCCTGGAGCACCGCAGAGACCCAGCCCCAGCATTTT. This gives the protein CAWSTAETQPQHF.

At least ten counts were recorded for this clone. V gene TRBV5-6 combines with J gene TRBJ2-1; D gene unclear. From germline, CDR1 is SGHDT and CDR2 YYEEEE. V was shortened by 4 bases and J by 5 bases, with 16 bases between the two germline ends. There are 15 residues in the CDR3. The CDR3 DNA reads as TGTGCCAGCAGCGAACACGGGCGGTACCACAATGAGCAGTTCTTC. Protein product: CASSEHGRYHNEQFF.

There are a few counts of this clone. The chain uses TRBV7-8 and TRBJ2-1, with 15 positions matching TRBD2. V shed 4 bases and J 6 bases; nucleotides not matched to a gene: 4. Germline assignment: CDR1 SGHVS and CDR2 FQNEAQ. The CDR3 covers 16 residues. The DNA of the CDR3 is TGTGCCAGCAGCTCAGGACTAGCGGGAGGGCCCAATGAGCAGTTCTTC. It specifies CASSSGLAGGPNEQFF.

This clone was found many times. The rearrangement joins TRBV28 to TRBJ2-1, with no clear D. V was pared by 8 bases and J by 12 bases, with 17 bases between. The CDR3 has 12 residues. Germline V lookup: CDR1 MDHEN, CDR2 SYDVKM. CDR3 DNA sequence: TGTGCCAGCGCTATCGACCACACCTGGCAGTTCTTC. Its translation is CASAIDHTWQFF.

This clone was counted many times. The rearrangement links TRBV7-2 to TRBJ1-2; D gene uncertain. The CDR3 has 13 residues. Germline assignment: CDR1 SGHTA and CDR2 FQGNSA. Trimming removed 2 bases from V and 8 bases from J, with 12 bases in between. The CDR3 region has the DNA TGTGCCAGCAGCTTACTCGTCCTTGGAGGCTACACCTTC. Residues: CASSLLVLGGYTF.

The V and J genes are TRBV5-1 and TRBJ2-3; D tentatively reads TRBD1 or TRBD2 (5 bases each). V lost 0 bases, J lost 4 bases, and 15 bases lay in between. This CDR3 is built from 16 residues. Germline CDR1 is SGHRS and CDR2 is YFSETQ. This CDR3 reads CASSLAILGDADTQYF. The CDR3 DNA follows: TGCGCCAGCAGCTTGGCAATCTTAGGGGACGCAGATACGCAGTATTTT.

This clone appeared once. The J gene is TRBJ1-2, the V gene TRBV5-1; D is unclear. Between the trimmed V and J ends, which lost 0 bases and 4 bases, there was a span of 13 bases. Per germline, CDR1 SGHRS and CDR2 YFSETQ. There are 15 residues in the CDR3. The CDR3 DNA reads TGCGCCAGCAGCTTGGCTATCGGGGTCGGCTATGGCTACACCTTC. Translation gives CASSLAIGVGYGYTF.

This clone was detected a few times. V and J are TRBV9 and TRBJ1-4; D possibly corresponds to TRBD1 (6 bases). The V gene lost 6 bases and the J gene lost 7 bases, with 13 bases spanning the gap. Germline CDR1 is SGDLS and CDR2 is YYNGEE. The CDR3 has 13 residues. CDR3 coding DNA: TGTGCCAGCACCCCAGGGGAAGGTGAAAAACTGTTTTTT. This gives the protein CASTPGEGEKLFF.

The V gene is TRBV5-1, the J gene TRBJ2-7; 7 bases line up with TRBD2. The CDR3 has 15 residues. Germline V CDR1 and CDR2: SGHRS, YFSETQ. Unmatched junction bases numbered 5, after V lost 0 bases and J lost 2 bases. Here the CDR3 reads CASSLEGRETYEQYF. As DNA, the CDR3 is TGCGCCAGCAGCTTGGAAGGGCGGGAGACCTACGAGCAGTACTTC.

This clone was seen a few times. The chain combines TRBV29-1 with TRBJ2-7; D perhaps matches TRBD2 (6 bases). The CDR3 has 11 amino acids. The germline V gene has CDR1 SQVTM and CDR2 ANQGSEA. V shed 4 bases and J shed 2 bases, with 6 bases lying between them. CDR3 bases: TGCAGCGTTGGGGGGGCCTACGAGCAGTACTTC. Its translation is CSVGGAYEQYF.

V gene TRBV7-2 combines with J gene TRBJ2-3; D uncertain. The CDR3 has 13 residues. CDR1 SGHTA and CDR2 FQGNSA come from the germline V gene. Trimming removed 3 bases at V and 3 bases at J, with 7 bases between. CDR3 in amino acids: CASSLYRTDTQYF. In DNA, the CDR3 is TGTGCCAGCAGCTTGTACCGGACAGATACGCAGTATTTT. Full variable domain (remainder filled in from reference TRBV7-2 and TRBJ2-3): GAGVSQSPSNKVTEKGKDVELRCDPISGHTALYWYRQSLGQGLEFLIYFQGNSAPDKSGLPSDRFSAERTGGSVSTLTIQRTQQEDSAVYLCASSLYRTDTQYFGPGTRLTVL.

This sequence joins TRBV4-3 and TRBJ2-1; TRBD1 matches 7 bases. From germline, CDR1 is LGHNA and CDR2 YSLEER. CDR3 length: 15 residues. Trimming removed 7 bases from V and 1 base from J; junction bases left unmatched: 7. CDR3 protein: CASTAGGKSYNEQFF. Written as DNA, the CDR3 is TGCGCCAGCACCGCAGGGGGAAAGTCCTACAATGAGCAGTTCTTC.

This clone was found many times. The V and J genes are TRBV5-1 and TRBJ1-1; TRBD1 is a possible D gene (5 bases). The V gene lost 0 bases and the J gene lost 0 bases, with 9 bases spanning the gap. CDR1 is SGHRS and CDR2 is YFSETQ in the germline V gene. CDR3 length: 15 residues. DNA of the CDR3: TGCGCCAGCAGCTTGGAATCGGACATGAACACTGAAGCTTTCTTT. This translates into CASSLESDMNTEAFF. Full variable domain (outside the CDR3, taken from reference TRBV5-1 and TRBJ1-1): KAGVTQTPRYLIKTRGQQVTLSCSPISGHRSVSWYQQTPGQGLQFLFEYFSETQRNKGNFPGRFSGRQFSNSRSEMNVSTLELGDSALYLCASSLESDMNTEAFFGQGTRLTVV.

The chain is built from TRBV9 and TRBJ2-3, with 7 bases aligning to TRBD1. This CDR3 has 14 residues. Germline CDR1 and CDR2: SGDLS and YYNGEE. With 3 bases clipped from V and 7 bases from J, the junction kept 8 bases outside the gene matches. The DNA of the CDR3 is TGTGCCAGCAGCGCCCTCATACAGGGGAATACGCAGTATTTT. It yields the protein CASSALIQGNTQYF.

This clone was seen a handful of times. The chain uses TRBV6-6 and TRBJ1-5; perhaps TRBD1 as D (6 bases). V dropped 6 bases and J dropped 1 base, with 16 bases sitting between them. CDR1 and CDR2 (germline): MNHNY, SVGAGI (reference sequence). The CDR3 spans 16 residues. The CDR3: CASSPRDTLSNQPQHF. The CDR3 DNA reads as TGTGCCAGCAGCCCGAGGGACACCTTAAGCAATCAGCCCCAGCATTTT.

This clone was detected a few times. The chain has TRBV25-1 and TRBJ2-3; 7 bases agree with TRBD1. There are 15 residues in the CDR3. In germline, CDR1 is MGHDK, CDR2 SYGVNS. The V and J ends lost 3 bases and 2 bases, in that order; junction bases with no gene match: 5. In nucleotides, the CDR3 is TGTGCCAGCAGTGACAACAGGGGACACACAGATACGCAGTATTTT. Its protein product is CASSDNRGHTDTQYF.

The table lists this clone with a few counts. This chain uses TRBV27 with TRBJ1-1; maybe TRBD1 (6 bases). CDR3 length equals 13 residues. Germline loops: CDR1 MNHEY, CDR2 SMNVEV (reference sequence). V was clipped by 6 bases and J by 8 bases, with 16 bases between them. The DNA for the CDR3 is TGTGCCAGCAGGGGGCCCGGGGGGCGCGAAGCTTTCTTT. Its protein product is CASRGPGGREAFF.

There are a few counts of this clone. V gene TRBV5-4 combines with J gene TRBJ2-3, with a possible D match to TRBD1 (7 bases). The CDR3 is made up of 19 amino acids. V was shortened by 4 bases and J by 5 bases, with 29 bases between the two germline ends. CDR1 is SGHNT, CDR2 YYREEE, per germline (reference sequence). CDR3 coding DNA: TGTGCCAGCAGCCATGCCGGAAGGGGGCGCTTTCCGGGAGAAGATACGCAGTATTTT. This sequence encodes CASSHAGRGRFPGEDTQYF.

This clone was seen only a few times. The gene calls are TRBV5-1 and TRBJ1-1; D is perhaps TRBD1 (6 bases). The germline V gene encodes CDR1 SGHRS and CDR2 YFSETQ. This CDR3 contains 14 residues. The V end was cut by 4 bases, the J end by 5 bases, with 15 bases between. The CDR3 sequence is CASSLTTGETEAFF. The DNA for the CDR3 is TGCGCCAGCAGCCTGACGACAGGAGAAACTGAAGCTTTCTTT.

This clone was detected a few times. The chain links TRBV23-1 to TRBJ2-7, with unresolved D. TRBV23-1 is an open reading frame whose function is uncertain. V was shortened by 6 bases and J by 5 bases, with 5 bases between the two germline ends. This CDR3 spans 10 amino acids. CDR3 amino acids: CASRMNEQYV. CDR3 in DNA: TGCGCCAGCAGGATGAACGAGCAGTACGTC.